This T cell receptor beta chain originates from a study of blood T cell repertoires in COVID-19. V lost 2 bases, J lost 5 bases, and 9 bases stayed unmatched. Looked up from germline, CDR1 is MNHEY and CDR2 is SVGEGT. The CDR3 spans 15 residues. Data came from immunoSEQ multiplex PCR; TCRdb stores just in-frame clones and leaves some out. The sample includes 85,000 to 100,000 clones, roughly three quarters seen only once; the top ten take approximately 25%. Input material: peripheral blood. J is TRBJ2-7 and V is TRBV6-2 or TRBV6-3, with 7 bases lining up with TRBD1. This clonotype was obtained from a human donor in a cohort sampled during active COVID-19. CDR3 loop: CASSYDAVGGHEQYF. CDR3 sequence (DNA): TGTGCCAGCAGTTACGACGCGGTAGGGGGCCACGAGCAGTACTTC.